This TCR beta chain stems from a study of CD8 T cells in ankylosing spondylitis. Overall study findings and caveats: Disease-associated clonotypes exhibited CD8+ identity and were relatively infrequent in peripheral blood. Past studies reported some motif variants in reactive arthritis synovial fluid and blood.

This clonotype was seen repeatedly, ten times or more. As yet, its antigen is unknown. The germline V gene has CDR1 LGHNA and CDR2 YSLEER. This CDR3 spans 13 amino acids. Trimming took 3 bases from V and 6 from J, leaving 12 bases between them. One entry per CDR3 protein results from TCRdb running MiXCR on the 5' RACE reads. The sample lists around 130,000 distinct CDR3 sequences, around 7% seen once, with more than 9% in the top ten. The V call is TRBV4-3, the J call TRBJ2-7; tentative D call: TRBD1 (6 bases). The receptor was derived from a male donor with ankylosing spondylitis or in good health (not recorded which). Material: blood, either unsorted or a sorted T cell fraction (not recorded which). The CDR3 sequence: CASSQVQGGEQYF. In nucleotides, the CDR3 is TGCGCCAGCAGCCAGGTACAAGGGGGCGAGCAGTACTTC.